Each of the 3 T cell receptor beta chains below was sequenced from the same sample in a study of blood T cell repertoires in COVID-19 (dated by TCRdb to the early 2020s). The library was generated by the immunoSEQ multiplex PCR assay. TCRdb took over this immuneACCESS table, retaining in-frame rearrangements with V and J assigned. Such tables are incomplete; in checked studies, under half of the missing clones stem from an unresolved V gene, and the remainder is unexplained. For this sample there are 85,000 to 95,000 clones; 86% appear just once. The top ten constitute under 20% of the sample. Sequencing was performed on peripheral blood. The receptors were sampled from a woman at least 80 years old with acute or convalescent COVID-19.

This clone has only a few counts. The J gene is TRBJ1-2, the V gene TRBV7-9, with 9 bases identical to TRBD1. This CDR3 is 14 amino acids long. Germline values: CDR1 SEHNR, CDR2 FQNEAQ (reference sequence). Trimming took 8 bases from V and 7 from J; bases not matched to a gene: 11. CDR3 nucleotides: TGTGCCAGCGGCAGGACAGGGGCAGTTGCTGGCTACACCTTC. Amino acid sequence: CASGRTGAVAGYTF.

V and J are TRBV3-1 (or the pseudogene TRBV3-2) and TRBJ2-7; maybe TRBD2 (5 bases). Between the trimmed V and J ends, which lost 2 bases and 5 bases, there was a span of 16 bases. This CDR3 is built from 15 residues. Germline CDR1 LGHDT, CDR2 YNNKEL (reference sequence). The CDR3 DNA follows: TGTGCCAGCAGCCAATCTAGCCCCTTCAACCACGAGCAGTACTTC. Its translation: CASSQSSPFNHEQYF.

The chain employs TRBV5-4 and TRBJ2-7; D unclear. The CDR3 loop spans 11 amino acids. CDR1 is SGHNT and CDR2 is YYREEE in the germline V gene (reference sequence). The ends were cut back, 2 bases at V and 6 bases at J, with 6 bases in the middle. CDR3 in DNA: TGTGCCAGCAGCTTAAACAGCGAGCAGTACTTC. Translation gives CASSLNSEQYF. Looking up the rest from reference TRBV5-4 and TRBJ2-7 gives the full variable domain: ETGVTQSPTHLIKTRGQQVTLRCSSQSGHNTVSWYQQALGQGPQFIFQYYREEENGRGNFPPRFSGLQFPNYSSELNVNALELDDSALYLCASSLNSEQYFGPGTRLTVT.